These T cell receptor beta chains were read from a single sample in a study of CD8 T cells in ankylosing spondylitis. MiXCR was run by TCRdb on the 5' RACE reads, yielding one entry per CDR3 protein. The top ten hold roughly 15% of the sample, which has roughly 300,000 distinct CDR3 sequences, 8% seen once. The sequencing input was blood, either unsorted or a sorted T cell fraction (not recorded which). All receptors derive from a male donor with ankylosing spondylitis. The CDR3 runs from the conserved cysteine through the conserved F or W. The D gene is left open where the match is weak. For some rows the clone size is stated as once, few or many, or as a class when expanded; others skip it.

J gene: TRBJ1-5
D gene: .
clone size: few
V gene: TRBV2
CDR3 protein: CASSEARQGTHQPQHF
CDR3 DNA: TGTGCCAGCAGTGAAGCGCGGCAGGGGACTCATCAGCCCCAGCATTTT

J gene: TRBJ1-2
D gene: .
clone size: .
V gene: TRBV21-1
CDR3 protein: CASGGRTAGYTF
CDR3 DNA: TGTGCCAGCGGCGGACGGACGGCTGGCTACACCTTC

J gene: TRBJ2-7
D gene: TRBD1
clone size: many
V gene: TRBV18
CDR3 protein: CASSPWTEGQSYEQYF
CDR3 DNA: TGTGCCAGCTCACCCTGGACTGAGGGACAGAGCTACGAGCAGTACTTC

J gene: TRBJ2-3
D gene: TRBD1
clone size: .
V gene: TRBV24-1
CDR3 protein: CATSEPPGQASTDTQYF
CDR3 DNA: TGTGCCACCAGTGAACCGCCGGGACAGGCGTCCACAGATACGCAGTATTTT

J gene: TRBJ2-1
D gene: TRBD2
clone size: .
V gene: TRBV20-1
CDR3 protein: CSATRGDGQFF
CDR3 DNA: TGCAGTGCTACCCGGGGGGATGGGCAGTTCTTC

J gene: TRBJ1-4
D gene: .
clone size: few
V gene: TRBV6-7
CDR3 protein: CASPPVQPPPSSLHVRGKLFF
CDR3 DNA: TGTGCCAGCCCGCCGGTCCAACCCCCCCCCTCGTCGCTTCATGTTCGAGGGAAACTGTTTTTT

J gene: TRBJ2-7
D gene: TRBD2
clone size: .
V gene: TRBV27
CDR3 protein: CASSLGGRGNYEQYF
CDR3 DNA: TGTGCCAGCAGTTTAGGCGGGAGAGGGAACTACGAGCAGTACTTC

J gene: TRBJ2-1
D gene: .
clone size: .
V gene: TRBV4-2
CDR3 protein: CASSLTSTNEQFF
CDR3 DNA: TGTGCCAGCAGCCTAACTAGCACCAATGAGCAGTTCTTC

J gene: TRBJ2-7
D gene: .
clone size: many
V gene: TRBV3-1
CDR3 protein: CASSQGAPAEYF
CDR3 DNA: TGTGCCAGCAGCCAAGGGGCACCGGCGGAGTACTTC

J gene: TRBJ2-3
D gene: .
clone size: few
V gene: TRBV29-1
CDR3 protein: CSVEEVDTQYF
CDR3 DNA: TGCAGCGTTGAGGAGGTAGATACGCAGTATTTT

J gene: TRBJ2-4
D gene: .
clone size: .
V gene: TRBV14
CDR3 protein: CASSSAFGPGGKNIQYF
CDR3 DNA: TGTGCCAGCAGCTCGGCCTTCGGCCCTGGGGGCAAAAACATTCAGTACTTC

J gene: TRBJ1-2
D gene: .
clone size: many
V gene: TRBV2
CDR3 protein: CASSGTLRGYGYTF
CDR3 DNA: TGTGCCAGCAGTGGGACCTTGAGGGGCTATGGCTACACCTTC

J gene: TRBJ2-7
D gene: TRBD1
clone size: .
V gene: TRBV14
CDR3 protein: CASSHIPGTGLNYEQYF
CDR3 DNA: TGTGCCAGCAGCCACATCCCCGGGACAGGGCTTAACTACGAGCAGTACTTC

J gene: TRBJ2-6
D gene: TRBD1
clone size: .
V gene: TRBV29-1
CDR3 protein: CGSRGPGANVLTF
CDR3 DNA: TGCGGATCGAGGGGGCCAGGGGCCAACGTCCTGACTTTC

J gene: TRBJ2-5
D gene: .
clone size: .
V gene: TRBV28
CDR3 protein: CASRPGQGRGREEETQYF
CDR3 DNA: TGTGCCAGCAGACCCGGACAGGGCCGGGGGCGGGAGGAGGAGACCCAGTACTTC

J gene: TRBJ2-7
D gene: TRBD2
clone size: few
V gene: TRBV14
CDR3 protein: CASSQAISGSTYEQYF
CDR3 DNA: TGTGCCAGCAGCCAAGCCATTAGCGGGAGTACCTACGAGCAGTACTTC

J gene: TRBJ2-2
D gene: .
clone size: many
V gene: TRBV4-1
CDR3 protein: CASSRPRAGELFF
CDR3 DNA: TGCGCCAGCAGCCGCCCCAGGGCCGGGGAGCTGTTTTTT

J gene: TRBJ1-3
D gene: .
clone size: few
V gene: TRBV3-1
CDR3 protein: CATQQGSSWNTIYF
CDR3 DNA: TGTGCCACTCAACAGGGTAGCTCTTGGAACACCATATATTTT

J gene: TRBJ2-4
D gene: .
clone size: .
V gene: TRBV5-1
CDR3 protein: CASSPGTTRPQDF
CDR3 DNA: TGCGCCAGCAGCCCGGGGACAACGCGGCCCCAGGACTTC

J gene: TRBJ1-6
D gene: .
clone size: many
V gene: TRBV14
CDR3 protein: CASSRDQAAPLHF
CDR3 DNA: TGTGCCAGCAGCCGAGATCAGGCGGCGCCCCTCCACTTT

J gene: TRBJ2-3
D gene: .
clone size: many
V gene: TRBV11-2
CDR3 protein: CASSLASGPSTDTQYF
CDR3 DNA: TGTGCCAGCAGCTTAGCCAGCGGGCCTAGCACAGATACGCAGTATTTT

J gene: TRBJ2-1
D gene: .
clone size: .
V gene: TRBV18
CDR3 protein: CASSPKTDSGVEFF
CDR3 DNA: TGTGCCAGCTCACCAAAAACTGATTCTGGGGTGGAGTTCTTC

J gene: TRBJ1-4
D gene: .
clone size: many
V gene: TRBV12-3/TRBV12-4
CDR3 protein: CASSLGQLNEKLFF
CDR3 DNA: TGTGCCAGCAGTTTAGGACAGCTTAATGAAAAACTGTTTTTT

J gene: TRBJ2-6
D gene: .
clone size: few
V gene: TRBV28
CDR3 protein: CASSLGGTPSGANVLTF
CDR3 DNA: TGTGCCAGCAGTTTAGGGGGCACCCCATCTGGGGCCAACGTCCTGACTTTC

J gene: TRBJ2-6
D gene: .
clone size: few
V gene: TRBV10-3
CDR3 protein: CAAQGNPGANVLTF
CDR3 DNA: TGTGCCGCACAGGGCAACCCTGGGGCCAACGTCCTGACTTTC

J gene: TRBJ1-5
D gene: .
clone size: .
V gene: TRBV4-1
CDR3 protein: CASRGQGDQPQHF
CDR3 DNA: TGCGCCAGCAGGGGCCAGGGAGATCAGCCCCAGCATTTT

J gene: TRBJ2-1
D gene: TRBD1
clone size: many
V gene: TRBV5-8
CDR3 protein: CASSLGNRDSVIGEQFF
CDR3 DNA: TGTGCCAGCAGCTTGGGGAACCGGGACAGCGTAATTGGGGAGCAGTTCTTC

J gene: TRBJ2-7
D gene: TRBD1
clone size: few
V gene: TRBV5-1
CDR3 protein: CASSLADRETYEQYF
CDR3 DNA: TGCGCCAGCAGCTTGGCGGACAGGGAAACCTACGAGCAGTACTTC

J gene: TRBJ2-7
D gene: .
clone size: many
V gene: TRBV5-1
CDR3 protein: CASSLFSQRSSYEQYF
CDR3 DNA: TGCGCCAGCAGCTTGTTTTCTCAAAGGAGCTCCTACGAGCAGTACTTC

J gene: TRBJ2-1
D gene: .
clone size: .
V gene: TRBV7-3
CDR3 protein: CASSLRSGNEQFF
CDR3 DNA: TGTGCCAGCAGCTTAAGGTCGGGTAATGAGCAGTTCTTC

J gene: TRBJ2-7
D gene: .
clone size: few
V gene: TRBV15
CDR3 protein: CATSRGGPGAYEQYF
CDR3 DNA: TGTGCCACCAGCCGTGGAGGTCCCGGAGCCTACGAGCAGTACTTC

J gene: TRBJ2-6
D gene: TRBD1
clone size: .
V gene: TRBV3-1
CDR3 protein: CASSQRTGGTGANVLTF
CDR3 DNA: TGTGCCAGCAGCCAAAGGACAGGGGGGACTGGGGCCAACGTCCTGACTTTC

J gene: TRBJ1-2
D gene: TRBD1
clone size: .
V gene: TRBV29-1
CDR3 protein: CSVGTGGIGYTF
CDR3 DNA: TGCAGCGTTGGGACAGGGGGCATTGGCTACACCTTC

J gene: TRBJ2-2
D gene: .
clone size: few
V gene: TRBV25-1
CDR3 protein: CASSERGTGELFF
CDR3 DNA: TGTGCCAGCAGTGAGAGGGGTACCGGGGAGCTGTTTTTT

J gene: TRBJ2-1
D gene: .
clone size: few
V gene: TRBV2
CDR3 protein: CASSRGRATNEQFF
CDR3 DNA: TGTGCCAGCAGTAGGGGACGGGCGACGAATGAGCAGTTCTTC

J gene: TRBJ2-5
D gene: TRBD2
clone size: many
V gene: TRBV27
CDR3 protein: CASSGLALRETQYF
CDR3 DNA: TGTGCCAGCTCGGGACTAGCGCTACGAGAGACCCAGTACTTC

J gene: TRBJ2-4
D gene: .
clone size: few
V gene: TRBV12-3/TRBV12-4
CDR3 protein: CASSLALTLTDIQYF
CDR3 DNA: TGTGCCAGCAGTTTAGCCCTGACTCTAACGGACATTCAGTACTTC

J gene: TRBJ1-1
D gene: .
clone size: few
V gene: TRBV6-5
CDR3 protein: CASSYSLTYSPGLTEAFF
CDR3 DNA: TGTGCCAGCAGTTACTCCTTAACCTATAGCCCAGGGCTTACTGAAGCTTTCTTT

J gene: TRBJ2-1
D gene: TRBD2
clone size: few
V gene: TRBV11-2
CDR3 protein: CASSSATSGVHNEQFF
CDR3 DNA: TGTGCCAGCAGCTCCGCCACTAGCGGAGTCCACAATGAGCAGTTCTTC

J gene: TRBJ2-6
D gene: .
clone size: few
V gene: TRBV7-6
CDR3 protein: CASSRGLRDSGANVLTF
CDR3 DNA: TGTGCCAGCAGCCGCGGACTACGGGACTCTGGGGCCAACGTCCTGACTTTC

J gene: TRBJ2-3
D gene: .
clone size: few
V gene: TRBV29-1
CDR3 protein: CSVEPTTDTQYF
CDR3 DNA: TGCAGCGTTGAACCTACAACAGATACGCAGTATTTT